The 14 T cell receptor beta chains presented below share a single source sample, sequenced in a study of T cells in Graves' hyperthyroidism and ophthalmopathy. The TCR beta CDR3 regions underwent amplification using RNA transcripts as the source. HTBI primers were used for first-round RT-PCR of the TCR CDR3. TCRdb analysed the multiplex PCR reads with MiXCR anew, one entry per CDR3 protein. The sample holds a few hundred thousand distinct CDR3 sequences; roughly 45% are singletons and the top ten take 44%. The sequencing input was peripheral blood or thyroid tissue (not recorded which). These TCRs come from an adult woman with Graves' disease, either hyperthyroidism or ophthalmopathy (not recorded which).

This clonotype has a count of ten or more. CDR3 sequence reads: CASSLLQGAGSPLHF. The CDR3 DNA reads TGTGCCAGCAGTCTCCTACAGGGGGCTGGTTCACCCCTCCACTTT. V gene TRBV6-1 combines with J gene TRBJ1-6; 9 bases agree with TRBD1. The CDR3 totals 15 residues. J gave up 9 bases and V 5 bases, and 8 bases lay outside the gene matches. Germline CDR1 MNHNS, CDR2 SASEGT.

V is TRBV5-5 and J is TRBJ1-1; no definite D call. The CDR3 is 13 residues long. The V end was cut by 1 base, the J end by 6 bases, with 10 bases between. Looked up from germline, CDR1 is SGHKS and CDR2 is YYEKEE (reference sequence). The CDR3 region is CASSLQIFPEAFF. DNA of the CDR3: TGTGCCAGCAGCTTGCAAATATTCCCTGAAGCTTTCTTT.

Details on this clonotype: This may come from a read error, since a much larger clone is one base off. In this CDR3 the conserved last residue, phenylalanine or tryptophan, is missing, so a read error is likely. This chain links TRBV6-1 with TRBJ1-1, with 11 bases aligning to TRBD1. The germline gives CDR1 MNHNS, CDR2 SASEGT. The CDR3 is 14 residues long. With 8 bases clipped from V and 2 bases from J, the junction kept 4 bases outside the gene matches. In DNA form, the CDR3 reads TGTGCCAGCGGGACAGGGGGATTTAACACTGAAGCTTTCGTT. The encoded protein is CASGTGGFNTEAFV.

This clonotype was counted at least ten times. The chain employs TRBV28 and TRBJ1-1, with 9 bases identical to TRBD1. Germline V gene data show CDR1 as MDHEN and CDR2 as SYDVKM. V trimming: 11 bases; J trimming: 8 bases; junction bases outside the gene matches: 9. CDR3 length: 12 amino acids. This chain's CDR3 is CAASRDRAEAFF. The CDR3 DNA sequence: TGTGCCGCGTCCCGGGACAGGGCCGAAGCTTTCTTT.

The chain has TRBV11-2 and TRBJ2-7; the D gene could be TRBD1 or TRBD2 (5 bases each). The CDR3 covers 13 residues. With 5 bases removed from V and 5 bases from J, the gap between germline ends came to 13 bases. Germline V gene data show CDR1 as SGHAT and CDR2 as FQNNGV. In DNA form, the CDR3 reads TGTGCCAGCAGCCGGGGCCCGGGCGACGAGCAGTACTTC. Translated: CASSRGPGDEQYF.

Ten or more counts support this clonotype. The chain carries TRBV5-1 and TRBJ2-6; 8 nucleotides agree with TRBD2. The CDR3 runs to 19 residues. V was clipped by 5 bases and J by 2 bases; unmatched bases: 15. Germline assignment: CDR1 SGHRS and CDR2 YFSETQ. CDR3 sequence: CASRYHHAGGGAGANVLTF. CDR3 in DNA: TGCGCCAGCAGGTATCATCACGCGGGAGGCGGCGCTGGGGCCAACGTCCTGACTTTC.

The genes are TRBV14 and TRBJ2-7; 7 bases fit TRBD2. Germline loops: CDR1 SGHDN, CDR2 FVKESK. Trimming at V came to 0 bases and at J to 2 bases, leaving 16 bases not matched to a gene. The CDR3 is 19 residues long. The CDR3 protein is CASSQDWMGLGTKAYEQYF. Written as DNA, the CDR3 is TGTGCCAGCAGCCAAGATTGGATGGGGCTAGGGACTAAGGCCTACGAGCAGTACTTC.

This clonotype was picked up many times. J is TRBJ2-5 and V is TRBV10-3; 8 bases align to TRBD2. The V segment lost 6 bases and the J segment 5 bases; nucleotides outside the gene matches: 8. The CDR3 runs to 14 residues. Germline-derived CDR1 and CDR2 are ENHRY and SYGVKD. The CDR3 bases are TGTGCCATCAGAGGAGCGGGAGTGGCGGAGACCCAGTACTTC. It specifies CAIRGAGVAETQYF.

Worth noting for this clonotype: One end of the junction varies from germline; a read error may be responsible. The CDR3 spells CASGLEPSDREGYTF. The CDR3 coding sequence is TGCGCCAGCGGCTTGGAACCATCAGACAGGGAAGGCTACACCTTC. The chain combines TRBV5-1 with TRBJ1-2; 7 bases line up with TRBD1. This CDR3 spans 15 amino acids. Germline values: CDR1 SGHRS, CDR2 YFSETQ.

This chain joins TRBV15 and TRBJ1-1; the D gene is possibly TRBD1 (6 bases). The CDR3 consists of 16 residues. V gave up 1 base and J gave up 2 bases, with 14 bases separating them. Germline CDR1 LNHNV, CDR2 YYDKDF (reference sequence). CDR3 bases: TGTGCCACCAGCAGAGTGGAGGGACACCTAAACACTGAAGCTTTCTTT. This encodes CATSRVEGHLNTEAFF.

The rearrangement joins TRBV5-8 to TRBJ2-3; D remains unclear. The V gene's germline CDR1 is SGHTS and CDR2 YDEGEE. V was clipped by 4 bases and J by 3 bases, with 3 bases between them. There are 11 residues in the CDR3. The CDR3 sequence: CASSQTDTQYF. In DNA, the CDR3 is TGTGCCAGCAGCCAGACAGATACGCAGTATTTT.

This clonotype has at least ten counts. J is TRBJ1-2 and V is TRBV12-3 or TRBV12-4; 8 nucleotides align to TRBD1. V lost 4 bases and J lost 4; bases outside the gene matches: 5. This CDR3 region has 14 residues. This CDR3 is CASSWGQAFYGYTF. CDR3 DNA: TGTGCCAGCAGTTGGGGACAGGCCTTCTATGGCTACACCTTC.

This clonotype has more than one count but fewer than ten. The chain recombines TRBV7-9 with TRBJ1-6; D unclear. The V gene's germline CDR1 is SEHNR and CDR2 FQNEAQ (reference sequence). CDR3 length: 14 amino acids. Trimming took off 7 bases at V and 7 bases at J, with 14 bases between the two ends. In DNA, the CDR3 is TGTGCCAGCACCTCTACGACGGAGAATTCACCCCTCCACTTT. This encodes CASTSTTENSPLHF.

This CDR3 is CASSQTSGDIYEQYF. Here the CDR3 DNA reads TGCGCCAGCAGCCAGACTAGCGGCGATATCTACGAGCAGTACTTC. This rearrangement joins TRBV4-1 to TRBJ2-7, with 9 bases matching TRBD2. Germline V gene lookup returns CDR1 MGHRA and CDR2 YSYEKL. V gave up 3 bases and J gave up 3 bases; unmatched junction bases: 6. The CDR3 contains 15 residues.